The rows below give T cell receptor beta chains drawn from one sample of a study of T cell responses to AZD1222 COVID-19 vaccine. Sequenced by immunoSEQ multiplex PCR; TCRdb stores in-frame clones only, minus some. The sample has just over 65,000 clones; roughly 87% are singletons. Sequencing was performed on peripheral blood, taken on day 0 of AZD1222 vaccination. These receptors all come from an adult in good health. The CDR3 runs from the conserved cysteine through the conserved F or W. The D gene is left open where the match is weak. A clone size is listed for some rows: how often the clone was seen (once, few, many), or a class if it is expanded.

CDR3nt,CDR3aa,d_gene,v_gene,j_gene,abundance
TGTGCCATCAGTACCGGGACAGGGGGCACGGATACGCAGTATTTT,CAISTGTGGTDTQYF,TRBD1,TRBV10-3,TRBJ2-3,NA
TGTGCCAGCAGTTGGGGGACTCGCAATCAGCCCCAGCATTTT,CASSWGTRNQPQHF,NA,TRBV28,TRBJ1-5,NA
TGTGCCAGCAGCCCCCTTTACTCCGGGTCGGACGAAAAACTGTTTTTT,CASSPLYSGSDEKLFF,NA,TRBV5-6,TRBJ1-4,NA
TGTGCCAGCGCCCCGGGGGCAGGGGGCCTTGGGGTACGTGGCTACACCTTC,CASAPGAGGLGVRGYTF,TRBD1,TRBV7-9,TRBJ1-2,NA
TGCGCCAGCAGCTTGGAGGTCGGCGCCTACGAGCAGTACTTC,CASSLEVGAYEQYF,NA,TRBV5-1,TRBJ2-7,NA
TGTGCCAGCAGTTTTACCCGACATGAGCAGTTCTTC,CASSFTRHEQFF,NA,TRBV28,TRBJ2-1,few
TGTGCCAGCAGCACGGGGGGAACAGGGGGAGACTATGGCTACACCTTC,CASSTGGTGGDYGYTF,TRBD1,TRBV27,TRBJ1-2,NA
TGTGCCTGGGGGATGGGGACTAGCGGGGGGCCTAGCACAGATACGCAGTATTTT,CAWGMGTSGGPSTDTQYF,TRBD2,TRBV30,TRBJ2-3,NA
TGTGCCATCACATCGACAGCGAACACTGAAGCTTTCTTT,CAITSTANTEAFF,NA,TRBV10-3,TRBJ1-1,NA
TGTGCCAGCAGTGAAGTAGGGCAGCAGTACTTC,CASSEVGQQYF,NA,TRBV6-1,TRBJ2-7,few
TGCGCCAGCAGACCCGCACTCTCAAGGGGGTCCTACGAGCAGTACTTC,CASRPALSRGSYEQYF,NA,TRBV5-1,TRBJ2-7,NA
TGTGCCAGCAGTTTATCCAGTGTCATCTATGGCTACACCTTC,CASSLSSVIYGYTF,NA,TRBV28,TRBJ1-2,NA
TGTGCCAGCAGTTACGCGGTTGGGACCTACACTGAAGCTTTCTTT,CASSYAVGTYTEAFF,NA,TRBV6-5,TRBJ1-1,NA
TGTGCCAGCACTGAATACGGGGGAGGGAGCACAGATACGCAGTATTTT,CASTEYGGGSTDTQYF,TRBD2,TRBV2,TRBJ2-3,NA
TGTGCCAGCAGGTCCCCCGGGACAGGGGGCTACGAGCAGTACTTC,CASRSPGTGGYEQYF,TRBD1,TRBV6-6,TRBJ2-7,NA
TGTGCCAGTAGTATAGAGACAACCATAGGACCCAATGAGCAGTTCTTC,CASSIETTIGPNEQFF,NA,TRBV19,TRBJ2-1,once
TGTGCCAGTCGGGCGAACTATGGCTACACCTTC,CASRANYGYTF,NA,TRBV6-5,TRBJ1-2,NA
TGTGCCAGTAGTATGGGCAGGAACTATGGCTACACCTTC,CASSMGRNYGYTF,NA,TRBV19,TRBJ1-2,NA
TGTGCCAGCAGCTTAGTTAGCAGGGGTGGCACTGAAGCTTTCTTT,CASSLVSRGGTEAFF,NA,TRBV7-9,TRBJ1-1,NA
TGTGCCTGGAATGAGTTCTCTGGAAACACCATATATTTT,CAWNEFSGNTIYF,NA,TRBV30,TRBJ1-3,NA
TGTGCCAGCAGTCCGACAGGGGGCTATGGCTACACCTTC,CASSPTGGYGYTF,TRBD1,TRBV6-6,TRBJ1-2,NA
TGTGCCAGCAGCAACGGACAGGGTCGGAATTCACCCCTCCACTTT,CASSNGQGRNSPLHF,TRBD1,TRBV5-4,TRBJ1-6,NA
TGTGCCAGCTCACCACCGGGTATCGCCCCCGGCTACACCTTC,CASSPPGIAPGYTF,NA,TRBV18,TRBJ1-2,NA
TGTGCCAGCAGCTTGGAGGCAGGGCAGCAGACCCAGTACTTC,CASSLEAGQQTQYF,NA,TRBV11-2,TRBJ2-5,NA
TGTGCCAGCAGTGAGACCGGGACAGGGCTTTATGGCTACACCTTC,CASSETGTGLYGYTF,TRBD1,TRBV6-4,TRBJ1-2,NA
TGTGCCAGCAGTTACTCCCCAGGGGGATCAATCGAGCAGTACTTC,CASSYSPGGSIEQYF,TRBD1,TRBV6-5,TRBJ2-7,few
TGTGCCAGCGCTACACAGGGGATCGGACTTGGAAACACCATATATTTT,CASATQGIGLGNTIYF,TRBD1,TRBV18,TRBJ1-3,NA
TGCGCCAGCAGTGGGGGGACCCCCCCCTACGAGCAGTACTTC,CASSGGTPPYEQYF,NA,TRBV10-2,TRBJ2-7,NA
TGTGCCAGCAGTTTGGAGCGGGGGGGCCTAGAGACCCAGTACTTC,CASSLERGGLETQYF,TRBD2,TRBV6-2/TRBV6-3,TRBJ2-5,NA